The sequence of this T cell receptor beta chain was determined in a study of identical twins. Study results and limitations: Without tracking the same donors, conclusions rested on cross-sectional statistical analysis.

In regard to this clonotype: Its antigen is as yet unknown.

cDNA carried unique molecular identifiers, and a universal primer site was added by template switching. TCRdb re-derived calls from the 5' RACE reads in MiXCR, one entry per CDR3 protein. The profile shows about 530,000 distinct CDR3 sequences, roughly 15% of them singletons. Trimming took off 3 bases at V and 4 bases at J, with 10 bases between the two ends. CDR3 length: 15 residues. This same sample was also taken into another study, of yellow fever vaccine responses in identical twins.

The specimen was CD4+ T cells sorted from blood. The chain joins TRBV12-3 or TRBV12-4 to TRBJ2-6, with unresolved D. The sequence was collected from a woman younger than 30 in good health. The CDR3 nucleotides read TGTGCCAGCAGTTTTTCCCAGTGGGGGGCCAACGTCCTGACTTTC. The encoded protein is CASSFSQWGANVLTF.